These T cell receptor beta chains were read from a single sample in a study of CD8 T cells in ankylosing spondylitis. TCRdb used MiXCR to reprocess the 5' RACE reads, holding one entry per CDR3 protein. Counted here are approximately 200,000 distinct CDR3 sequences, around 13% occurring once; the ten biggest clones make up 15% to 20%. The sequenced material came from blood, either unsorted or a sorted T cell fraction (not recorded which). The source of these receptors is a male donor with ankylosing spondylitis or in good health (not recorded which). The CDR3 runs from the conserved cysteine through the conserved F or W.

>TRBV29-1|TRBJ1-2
CSIDTFYGYTF
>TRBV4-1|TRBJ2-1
CASSQAGRINEQFF
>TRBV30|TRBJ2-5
CAWKHSNQETQYF
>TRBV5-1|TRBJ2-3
CASSVGLAGADTQYF
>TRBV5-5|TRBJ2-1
CASSLDGGNRQGEQFF
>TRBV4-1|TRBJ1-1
CASTLQVGYTEAFF
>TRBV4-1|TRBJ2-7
CASSQDPPGRAYEQYF
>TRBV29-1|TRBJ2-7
CSVARDSYEQYF
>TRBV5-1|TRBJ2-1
CASTWRAGSYNEQFF
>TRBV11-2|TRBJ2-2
CASSLNRVLFTGELFF
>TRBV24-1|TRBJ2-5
CATSDRDRTGTQYF
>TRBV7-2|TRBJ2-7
CASAMTSHEQYF
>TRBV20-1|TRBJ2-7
CSASDQGIWIFEQYF
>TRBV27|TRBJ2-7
CASREDLTYEQYF
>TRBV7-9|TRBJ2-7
CASTFPPFYEQYF
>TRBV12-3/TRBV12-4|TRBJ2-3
CASSSGGDTQYF
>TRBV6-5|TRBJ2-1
CASSYPGWGNEQFF
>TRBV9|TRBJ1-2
CASSAHTSNYGYTF
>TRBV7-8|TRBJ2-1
CASREGPIPYNEQFF
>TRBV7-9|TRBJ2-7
CASTLTSGAAYEQYF
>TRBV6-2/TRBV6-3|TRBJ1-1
CASGPLRGTEAFF
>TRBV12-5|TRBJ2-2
CASGLVITGELFF
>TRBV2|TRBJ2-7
CTFSRYGPGGSSYEQYF
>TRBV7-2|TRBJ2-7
CASTYNSYEQYF
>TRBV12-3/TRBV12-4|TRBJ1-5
CASSPEDRGLQPQHF
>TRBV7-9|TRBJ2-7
CASSSAGEEYF
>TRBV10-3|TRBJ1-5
CAISEGTGPDQPQHF
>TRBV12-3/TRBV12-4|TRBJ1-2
CASSLTAANYGYTF
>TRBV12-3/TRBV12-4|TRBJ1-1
CASSSGTGGTEAFF
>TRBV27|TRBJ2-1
CASATGSNSYNEQFF
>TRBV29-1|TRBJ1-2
CSVGPIGYGYTF
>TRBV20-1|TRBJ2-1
CSARDPAGVINEQFF
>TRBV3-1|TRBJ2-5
CASSRWGSQETQYF
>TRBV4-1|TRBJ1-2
CASSQEGPSYGYTF
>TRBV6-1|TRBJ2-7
CASSRTGGGPYEQYF
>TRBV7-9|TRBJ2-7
CASSLVVEQYF
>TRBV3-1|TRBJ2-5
CASSQAEIGEETQYF
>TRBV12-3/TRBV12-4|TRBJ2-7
CAFSFGPRRVISYEQYF
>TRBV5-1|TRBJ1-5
CASSLGGGSNQPQHF
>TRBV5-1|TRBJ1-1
CASSSDTEAFF
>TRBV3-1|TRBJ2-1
CASSQVRGPSYNEQFF
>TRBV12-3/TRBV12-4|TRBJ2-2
CASSLGQYGELFF
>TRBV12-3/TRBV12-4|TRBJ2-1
CASSLDSGSYNEQFF
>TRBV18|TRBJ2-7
CASSLSRPGGPPYEQYF
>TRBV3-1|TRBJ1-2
CASSRHQGYTF
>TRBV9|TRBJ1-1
CASSVGGGGTEAFF
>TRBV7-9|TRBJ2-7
CASSQETVYEQYF
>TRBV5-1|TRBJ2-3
CASSPPWPIAGGRTDTQYF
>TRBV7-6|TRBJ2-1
CASSQSGLAVLYNEQFF
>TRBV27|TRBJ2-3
CASSLAERTDTQYF
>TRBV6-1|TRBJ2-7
CASSDWTGTDAYEQYF
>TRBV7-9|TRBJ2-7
CASSSGPLNRNYEQYF
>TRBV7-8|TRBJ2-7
CASSSRRDYEQYF
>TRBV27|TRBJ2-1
CASSLYSYNEQFF